These 27 T cell receptor beta chains came from one sample sequenced in a study of molecular identifiers for immune sequencing clone quantification. MiXCR, run by TCRdb on the PCR reads, gives a single entry per CDR3 protein. The sample lists 350,000 or so distinct CDR3 sequences, over 20% occurring once. Sequencing input: naive CD8+ T cells from blood, with Jurkat cell RNA spiked in. Stated subset: FACS-sorted CD8+CD4-CCR7+CD45RA+ naive T cells. These receptor sequences come from a human donor in good health. Some libraries in this study had Jurkat cell RNA spiked in.

This clonotype was counted many times. This chain joins TRBV4-3 and TRBJ2-7, with a weak D call TRBD2 (7 bases). V lost 0 bases to trimming and J lost 1 base, with 13 bases between them. Germline V gene lookup returns CDR1 LGHNA and CDR2 YSLEER. This CDR3 is 16 amino acids long. CDR3 bases: TGCGCCAGCAGCCAAGACCGCGGGGGCATATCCTACGAGCAGTACTTC. Its translation: CASSQDRGGISYEQYF.

This chain uses TRBV27 with TRBJ2-7, with 9 bases fitting TRBD2. Per the germline V gene, CDR1 is MNHEY and CDR2 is SMNVEV (reference sequence). The CDR3 extends over 15 amino acids. V gave up 6 bases and J gave up 6 bases; unmatched junction bases: 12. For the CDR3, the DNA is TGTGCCAGCAGCCCTCGGCCTAGCGGGAATGGCGAGCAGTACTTC. It codes for CASSPRPSGNGEQYF.

This clonotype was recorded at least ten times. CDR3 coding DNA: TGTGCCAGCAGTTCTTCAGCGGGGGACGGACAAGAGACCCAGTACTTC. Residues: CASSSSAGDGQETQYF. This chain uses TRBV27 with TRBJ2-5; TRBD2 matches 8 bases. CDR3 size: 16 residues. After removal of 4 bases from V and 2 bases from J, the junction contained 9 bases not matched to a gene. Germline values: CDR1 MNHEY, CDR2 SMNVEV (reference sequence).

The V call is TRBV27, the J call TRBJ1-2, with D possibly matching TRBD1 (6 bases). With 7 bases removed from V and 4 bases from J, the gap between germline ends came to 19 bases. The CDR3 consists of 15 residues. Per germline, CDR1 MNHEY and CDR2 SMNVEV (reference sequence). The CDR3 DNA reads as TGTGCCAGCACCCTCTCACTAGGGGGAACCTATGGCTACACCTTC. Protein product: CASTLSLGGTYGYTF.

The chain combines TRBV2 with TRBJ2-5; TRBD2 is a possible D gene (5 bases). The germline gives CDR1 SNHLY, CDR2 FYNNEI. This CDR3 comprises 12 residues. The V and J ends lost 9 bases and 4 bases respectively, with 12 bases between them. The CDR3 spells CARRELAETQYF. Written as DNA, the CDR3 is TGTGCCAGGAGGGAGTTGGCAGAGACCCAGTACTTC. The whole variable domain, filled in from reference TRBV2 and TRBJ2-5, reads EPEVTQTPSHQVTQMGQEVILRCVPISNHLYFYWYRQILGQKVEFLVSFYNNEISEKSEIFDDQFSVERPDGSNFTLKIRSTKLEDSAMYFCARRELAETQYFGPGTRLLVL.

This clonotype showed up many times. The V gene is TRBV9, the J gene TRBJ2-7; D is ambiguous. Trimming stripped 0 bases from V and 1 base from J, with 5 bases between. This CDR3 region has 13 residues. Germline V gene lookup returns CDR1 SGDLS and CDR2 YYNGEE. CDR3 DNA sequence: TGTGCCAGCAGCGTAGGGCAGTCCTACGAGCAGTACTTC. It is translated as CASSVGQSYEQYF.

This clonotype was found many times. The CDR3 here is CSAAPIGTQYF. As DNA, the CDR3 is TGCAGTGCAGCCCCGATCGGTACGCAGTATTTT. The rearrangement uses TRBV20-1 and TRBJ2-3; D remains ambiguous. Deletions cut 6 bases from V and 8 bases from J, with 12 bases between. Germline V gives CDR1 DFQATT, CDR2 SNEGSKA (reference sequence). This CDR3 spans 11 amino acids.

Turning to this clonotype: One end of the junction varies from germline; a read error may be responsible. The gene calls are TRBV19 and TRBJ2-3; TRBD2 agrees at 7 bases. From germline, CDR1 is LNHDA and CDR2 SQIVND (reference sequence). The CDR3 covers 13 residues. Here the CDR3 DNA reads TGTACCAGTAGTATAATTTCGGGGGGTGAGCAGTATTTT. This sequence encodes CTSSIISGGEQYF.

This clonotype was seen more than once but under ten times. A much bigger clone sits one base away, suggesting this may be a read error. This chain joins TRBV7-9 and TRBJ1-1; no definite D call. Germline lookup yields CDR1 SEHNR and CDR2 FQNEAQ (reference sequence). This CDR3 region has 10 residues. V was clipped by 0 bases and J by 7 bases, with 0 bases between them. CDR3 sequence: CASSLAEAFF. The CDR3, as DNA: TGTGCCAGCAGCTTAGCTGAAGCTTTCTTT. Based on the CDR3 plus reference TRBV7-9 and TRBJ1-1, the full variable domain is DTGVSQNPRHKITKRGQNVTFRCDPISEHNRLYWYRQTLGQGPEFLTYFQNEAQLEKSRLLSDRFSAERPKGSFSTLEIQRTEQGDSAMYLCASSLAEAFFGQGTRLTVV.

This clonotype was detected many times. The V and J genes are TRBV6-5 and TRBJ1-2; 8 bases are shared with TRBD1. The V and J ends lost 7 bases and 4 bases, in that order; junction bases with no gene match: 11. Germline assignment: CDR1 MNHEY and CDR2 SVGAGI. CDR3 size: 15 residues. CDR3 in amino acids: CASTEKAGGFYGYTF. The CDR3 coding sequence is TGTGCCAGCACCGAAAAGGCAGGGGGCTTCTATGGCTACACCTTC.

There are a few counts of this clonotype. The CDR3 DNA reads as TGCGCCAGCAGCCAAGATTTCAGGGGGCCTGGAAACACCATATATTTT. Protein sequence: CASSQDFRGPGNTIYF. The chain uses TRBV4-3 and TRBJ1-3; 8 bases match TRBD1. This CDR3 has 16 residues. Germline loops: CDR1 LGHNA, CDR2 YSLEER. J was trimmed by 2 bases and V by 0 bases; bases with no gene match: 3.

This clonotype was seen at least ten times. For the CDR3, the DNA is TGTGCCACCATGGAGGGGAACACCGGGGAGCTGTTTTTT. Its protein is CATMEGNTGELFF. The chain couples TRBV19 to TRBJ2-2; D is perhaps TRBD2 (6 bases). The CDR3 spans 13 residues. From germline, CDR1 is LNHDA and CDR2 SQIVND (reference sequence). Trimming removed 10 bases at V and 1 base at J, with 10 bases between.

Worth noting for this clonotype: Just one base apart from a much larger clone, this may be a read error. The CDR3 DNA follows: TGTGTCAGCAACTCGGGGTGGGATGAAGAAGCTTTCTTT. Its protein product is CVSNSGWDEEAFF. This chain links TRBV5-4 with TRBJ1-1; D unclear. The CDR3 sequence is 13 residues long. Per the germline V gene, CDR1 is SGHNT and CDR2 is YYREEE (reference sequence).

This clonotype was counted only a few times. The V and J genes are TRBV5-6 and TRBJ2-7, with 7 nucleotides matching TRBD2. Trimming took 3 bases from V and 1 from J; bases not matched to a gene: 7. From germline, CDR1 is SGHDT and CDR2 YYEEEE. The CDR3 sequence is 15 residues long. For the CDR3, the DNA is TGTGCCAGCAGCTGGGGGGGGGTCGGGTCCTACGAGCAGTACTTC. Translation gives CASSWGGVGSYEQYF.

This clonotype was observed at least ten times. The chain is built from TRBV5-4 and TRBJ2-1; 12 nucleotides match TRBD2. The V gene's germline CDR1 is SGHNT and CDR2 YYREEE (reference sequence). This CDR3 has 15 amino acids. V lost 4 bases to trimming and J lost 8 bases; unmatched junction nucleotides: 7. CDR3 DNA sequence: TGTGCCAGCAGCCTACTAGCGGGGGGCCGCGATGAGCAGTTCTTC. Encoded protein: CASSLLAGGRDEQFF. The full variable domain, in which reference TRBV5-4 and TRBJ2-1 provide the parts outside the CDR3, is ETGVTQSPTHLIKTRGQQVTLRCSSQSGHNTVSWYQQALGQGPQFIFQYYREEENGRGNFPPRFSGLQFPNYSSELNVNALELDDSALYLCASSLLAGGRDEQFFGPGTRLTVL.

On this clonotype itself: A much larger clone differs by one base, so this may be a read error. The rearrangement uses TRBV30 and TRBJ2-6; TRBD1 might be the D (5 bases). Germline V gene lookup returns CDR1 GTSNPN and CDR2 SVGIG (reference sequence). The CDR3 has 14 amino acids. The CDR3 reads CAWSVESGANVRTF. The CDR3 DNA follows: TGTGCCTGGAGTGTGGAGTCTGGGGCCAACGTCCGGACTTTC.

This clonotype showed up just once. A much larger clone differs by one base, so this may be a read error. The genes are TRBV28 and TRBJ1-1; D ambiguous. The germline V gene encodes CDR1 MDHEN and CDR2 SYDVKM. Trimming shortened V by 0 bases and J by 4 bases, and 12 bases separated the two germline ends. The CDR3 runs 15 residues. CDR3 region: CASSLWGSRGTEAFF. The CDR3 DNA follows: TGTGCCAGCAGTTTATGGGGGAGCCGGGGCACTGAAGCTTTCTTT.

In its sample, this clonotype was seen many times. The chain employs TRBV25-1 and TRBJ1-1; D may be TRBD1 (5 bases). Per germline, CDR1 MGHDK and CDR2 SYGVNS. Trimming removed 1 base from V and 4 bases from J, with 7 bases in between. The CDR3 length is 13 residues. For the CDR3, the DNA is TGTGCCAGCAGTGAATCAGGGAGCACTGAAGCTTTCTTT. Protein: CASSESGSTEAFF.

Turning to this clonotype: A much more abundant neighbour one base away suggests this may be a read error. CDR3 region: CASSPATAYPSNQPQHF. CDR3 nucleotides: TGCGCCAGCAGCCCAGCAACAGCGTACCCTAGCAATCAGCCCCAGCATTTT. This sequence joins TRBV4-1 and TRBJ1-5; no firm D call. The CDR3 contains 17 residues. Germline V gene data show CDR1 as MGHRA and CDR2 as YSYEKL. Trimming left V 4 bases short and J 0 bases short, with 16 bases between.

This clonotype has ten or more counts. This chain links TRBV24-1 with TRBJ1-4; D remains ambiguous. V dropped 5 bases and J dropped 5 bases, with 8 bases sitting between them. The CDR3 totals 13 residues. From germline, CDR1 is KGHDR and CDR2 SFDVKD. The CDR3 sequence is CATSGGSNEKLFF. As DNA, the CDR3 is TGTGCCACCAGTGGCGGATCGAATGAAAAACTGTTTTTT.

This clonotype was observed a handful of times. The V gene is TRBV7-9, the J gene TRBJ1-1; D is uncertain. The germline V gene has CDR1 SEHNR and CDR2 FQNEAQ (reference sequence). The CDR3 is 13 residues long. Trimming shortened V by 4 bases and J by 7 bases, and 13 bases separated the two germline ends. CDR3 bases: TGTGCCAGCAGCTCCGAGGCCGGGCGTGAAGCTTTCTTT. It specifies CASSSEAGREAFF. The whole variable domain, filled in from reference TRBV7-9 and TRBJ1-1, reads DTGVSQNPRHKITKRGQNVTFRCDPISEHNRLYWYRQTLGQGPEFLTYFQNEAQLEKSRLLSDRFSAERPKGSFSTLEIQRTEQGDSAMYLCASSSEAGREAFFGQGTRLTVV.

This clonotype was detected many times. The CDR3 sequence is CASSASPGGQETQYF. In DNA form, the CDR3 reads TGTGCCAGCAGCGCCAGCCCCGGGGGCCAAGAGACCCAGTACTTC. V is TRBV7-2 and J is TRBJ2-5, with D possibly TRBD2 on 6 matching bases. The ends were cut back, 5 bases at V and 1 base at J, with 14 bases in the middle. Germline-derived CDR1 and CDR2 are SGHTA and FQGNSA. This CDR3 spans 15 amino acids.

Remarks on this clonotype: A read error may explain this, as a much larger clone is one base away. The chain links TRBV27 to TRBJ2-3; D is perhaps TRBD2 (6 bases). The length of the CDR3 is 16 residues. The V and J ends lost 1 base and 1 base respectively, with 12 bases between them. Germline V lookup: CDR1 MNHEY, CDR2 SMNVEV (reference sequence). CDR3 sequence reads: CASSLFLGGGTDTQYF. The CDR3 nucleotides are TGTGCCAGCAGTTTATTTTTGGGGGGAGGCACAGATACGCAGTATTTT.

This chain connects TRBV7-9 to TRBJ1-4, with TRBD1 matching 8 bases. The CDR3 covers 16 residues. Germline lookup yields CDR1 SEHNR and CDR2 FQNEAQ (reference sequence). After removal of 4 bases from V and 7 bases from J, the junction contained 11 bases not matched to a gene. In nucleotides, the CDR3 is TGTGCCAGCAGCTCAGCATCAGGGGGCTTCGGTGAAAAACTGTTTTTT. Protein sequence: CASSSASGGFGEKLFF.

This clonotype was counted many times. The chain carries TRBV28 and TRBJ2-3, with TRBD2 matching 7 bases. Per germline, CDR1 MDHEN and CDR2 SYDVKM. CDR3 size: 17 residues. V trimming: 3 bases; J trimming: 2 bases; junction bases outside the gene matches: 11. Written as DNA, the CDR3 is TGTGCCAGCAGTTTGCGCGGGGAGGGACCCCACACAGATACGCAGTATTTT. It specifies CASSLRGEGPHTDTQYF. Based on the CDR3 plus reference TRBV28 and TRBJ2-3, the full variable domain is DVKVTQSSRYLVKRTGEKVFLECVQDMDHENMFWYRQDPGLGLRLIYFSYDVKMKEKGDIPEGYSVSREKKERFSLILESASTNQTSMYLCASSLRGEGPHTDTQYFGPGTRLTVL.

This clonotype was counted between two and nine times. The chain uses TRBV7-2 and TRBJ1-5; D not certain. CDR3 length equals 13 residues. V lost 6 bases and J 7 bases, leaving 13 bases between the germline ends. CDR1 is SGHTA, CDR2 FQGNSA, per germline. CDR3: CASSLHGWQPQHF. The CDR3, as DNA: TGTGCCAGCAGTCTACATGGCTGGCAGCCCCAGCATTTT.

Turning to this clonotype: Sequence at one end of the junction differs from germline and may be a read error. The chain employs TRBV5-6 and TRBJ1-5; no firm D call. The CDR3 runs 18 residues. In germline, CDR1 is SGHDT, CDR2 YYEEEE. The CDR3 bases are TGTGCCAACAGCTTGGCTGGGGATCGAGGATGTAGCAATCAGCCCCAGCATTTT. Translation gives CANSLAGDRGCSNQPQHF.